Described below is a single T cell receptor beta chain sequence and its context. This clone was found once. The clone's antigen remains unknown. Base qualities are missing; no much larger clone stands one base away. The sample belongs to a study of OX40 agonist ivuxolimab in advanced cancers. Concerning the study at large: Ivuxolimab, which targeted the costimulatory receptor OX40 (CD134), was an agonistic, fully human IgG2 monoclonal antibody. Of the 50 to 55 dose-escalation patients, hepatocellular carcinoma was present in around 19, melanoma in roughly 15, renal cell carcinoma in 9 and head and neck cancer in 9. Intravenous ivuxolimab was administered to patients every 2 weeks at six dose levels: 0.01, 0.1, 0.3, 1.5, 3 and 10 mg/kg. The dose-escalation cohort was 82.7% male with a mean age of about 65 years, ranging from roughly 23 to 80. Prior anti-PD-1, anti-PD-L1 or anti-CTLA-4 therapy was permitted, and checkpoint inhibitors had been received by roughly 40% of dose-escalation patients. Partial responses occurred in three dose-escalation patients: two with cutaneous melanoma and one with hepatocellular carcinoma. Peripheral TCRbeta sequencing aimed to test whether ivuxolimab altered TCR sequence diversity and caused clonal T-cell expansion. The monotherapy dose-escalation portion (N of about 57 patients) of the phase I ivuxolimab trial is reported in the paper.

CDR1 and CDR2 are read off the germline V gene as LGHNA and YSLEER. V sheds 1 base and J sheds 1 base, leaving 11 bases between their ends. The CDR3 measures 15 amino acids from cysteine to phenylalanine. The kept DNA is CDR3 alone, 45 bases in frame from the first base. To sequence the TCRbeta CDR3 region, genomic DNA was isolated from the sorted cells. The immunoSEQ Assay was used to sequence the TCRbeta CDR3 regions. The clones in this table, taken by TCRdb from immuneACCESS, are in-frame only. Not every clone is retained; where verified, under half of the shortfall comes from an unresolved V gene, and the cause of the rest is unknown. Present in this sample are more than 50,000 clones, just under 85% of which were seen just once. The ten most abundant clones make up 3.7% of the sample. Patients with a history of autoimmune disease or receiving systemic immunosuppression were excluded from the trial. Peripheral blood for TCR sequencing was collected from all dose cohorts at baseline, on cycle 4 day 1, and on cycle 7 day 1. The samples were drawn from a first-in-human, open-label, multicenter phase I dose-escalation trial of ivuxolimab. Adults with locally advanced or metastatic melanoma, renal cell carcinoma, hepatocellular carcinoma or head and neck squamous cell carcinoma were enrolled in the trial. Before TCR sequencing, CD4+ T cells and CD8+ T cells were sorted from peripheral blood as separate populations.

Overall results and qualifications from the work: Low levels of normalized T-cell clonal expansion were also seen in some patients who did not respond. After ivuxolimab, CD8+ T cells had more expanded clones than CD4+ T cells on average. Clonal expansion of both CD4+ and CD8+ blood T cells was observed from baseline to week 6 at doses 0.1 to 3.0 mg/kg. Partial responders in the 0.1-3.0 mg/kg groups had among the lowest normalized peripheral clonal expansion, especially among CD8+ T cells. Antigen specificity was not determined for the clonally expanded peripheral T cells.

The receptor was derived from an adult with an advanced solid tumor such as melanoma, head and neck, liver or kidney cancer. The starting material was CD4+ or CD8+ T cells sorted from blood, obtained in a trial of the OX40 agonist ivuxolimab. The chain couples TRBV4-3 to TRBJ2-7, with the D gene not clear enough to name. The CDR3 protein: CASSQGVSFSYEQYF. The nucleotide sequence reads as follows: TGCGCCAGCAGCCAAGGGGTTTCTTTTTCCTACGAGCAGTACTTC.